The 28 T cell receptor beta chains below all came from one sample that was sequenced in a study of technical replicates of blood from a few donors (dated by TCRdb to 2016 to 2017). Library generation was performed with the immunoSEQ multiplex PCR assay. TCRdb retrieved this table from immuneACCESS and kept in-frame rearrangements only. Not all clones are present; in checked studies, unresolved V genes account for under half, and no reason is known for the remainder. This sample comprises under 100,000 clones, around 94% of them detected only once. The ten largest clones represent approximately 0.25% of the sample. Sequencing input: T cells isolated from PBMCs. Receptors originate from a human donor in good health.

The chain joins TRBV12-5 to TRBJ1-1, with unresolved D. This CDR3 has 15 residues. The germline V gene encodes CDR1 LGHNT and CDR2 FRNRAP. V was clipped by 0 bases and J by 3 bases, with 11 bases between them. The CDR3 here is CASGLVSGGDTEAFF. The DNA of the CDR3 is TGTGCTAGTGGTTTGGTAAGCGGTGGGGACACTGAAGCTTTCTTT.

This chain joins TRBV5-4 and TRBJ2-2, with D maybe TRBD1 (5 bases). The germline V gene encodes CDR1 SGHNT and CDR2 YYREEE (reference sequence). Trimming removed 2 bases at V and 1 base at J, with 6 bases between. The CDR3 length is 14 residues. The CDR3, as DNA: TGTGCCAGCAGCTTCACAGGGAACACCGGGGAGCTGTTTTTT. This translates into CASSFTGNTGELFF.

The genes are TRBV6-5 and TRBJ2-5; 7 nucleotides agree with TRBD1. CDR1 MNHEY and CDR2 SVGAGI come from the germline V gene. This CDR3 spans 15 amino acids. V lost 6 bases and J lost 2; bases outside the gene matches: 9. The CDR3 nucleotides read TGTGCCAGCAGCCTAGGGACAGCCGAGCAAGAGACCCAGTACTTC. Its protein is CASSLGTAEQETQYF.

The genes are TRBV29-1 and TRBJ2-1; 9 bases are shared with TRBD1. CDR3 length: 14 residues. Trimming cost V 7 bases and J 7 bases; bases outside gene matches: 11. Germline loops: CDR1 SQVTM, CDR2 ANQGSEA. CDR3 in amino acids: CSAQTGGSRNEQFF. CDR3 DNA sequence: TGCAGCGCTCAAACAGGGGGCAGTCGGAATGAGCAGTTCTTC.

This chain connects TRBV19 to TRBJ2-1, with 7 bases that match TRBD2. The CDR3 covers 15 residues. With V trimmed by 4 bases and J by 8 bases, 11 bases remained unmatched. Germline V gene data show CDR1 as LNHDA and CDR2 as SQIVND (reference sequence). The CDR3: CASSRDGGRADEQFF. CDR3 DNA: TGTGCCAGTAGTAGGGATGGTGGGAGGGCAGATGAGCAGTTCTTC.

The chain has TRBV10-3 and TRBJ2-7, with D possibly TRBD2 on 5 matching bases. From germline, CDR1 is ENHRY and CDR2 SYGVKD. CDR3 size: 13 residues. Trimming removed 8 bases from V and 0 bases from J, with 11 bases in between. The CDR3 reads CAIRPTSSYEQYF. As DNA, the CDR3 is TGTGCCATCCGTCCTACTAGCTCCTACGAGCAGTACTTC.

V usage is TRBV19 and J usage is TRBJ2-5; D possibly corresponds to TRBD2 (6 bases). CDR1 is LNHDA, CDR2 SQIVND, per germline (reference sequence). The germline V and J ends were trimmed by 5 bases and 1 base, with 14 bases remaining between them. This CDR3 region has 15 residues. CDR3 nucleotides: TGTGCCAGTAGTTCCTCGGGACTCCTCCAAGAGACCCAGTACTTC. This gives the protein CASSSSGLLQETQYF.

The V and J genes are TRBV5-6 and TRBJ1-3; 7 positions match TRBD1. The V gene's germline CDR1 is SGHDT and CDR2 YYEEEE. The CDR3 contains 15 residues. V trimming: 4 bases; J trimming: 0 bases; junction bases outside the gene matches: 4. CDR3 sequence reads: CASSVGQFSGNTIYF. The CDR3 coding sequence is TGTGCCAGCAGCGTGGGACAGTTCTCTGGAAACACCATATATTTT.

This clone has a single count. V and J are TRBV7-2 and TRBJ1-5; the D is unclear. The CDR3 sequence is 15 residues long. Germline values: CDR1 SGHTA, CDR2 FQGNSA. The V and J ends lost 1 base and 4 bases respectively, with 11 bases between them. The CDR3 coding sequence is TGTGCCAGCAGCTTAGGGCGGCGGGAAAATCAGCCCCAGCATTTT. Translation: CASSLGRRENQPQHF.

J is TRBJ2-5 and V is TRBV18, with D possibly TRBD2 on 5 matching bases. Germline CDR1 is KGHSH and CDR2 is LQKENI. The CDR3 sequence is 13 residues long. V lost 6 bases, J lost 5 bases, and 13 bases lay in between. CDR3 residues: CASSPDGGETQYF. CDR3 nucleotides: TGTGCCAGCTCGCCGGACGGCGGGGAGACCCAGTACTTC.

The chain recombines TRBV28 with TRBJ2-5; 11 nucleotides agree with TRBD2. The CDR3 totals 15 residues. Trimming took 5 bases from V and 3 from J; bases not matched to a gene: 5. Germline V gives CDR1 MDHEN, CDR2 SYDVKM. In DNA, the CDR3 is TGTGCCAGCAGTGACGGGACTAGCGGCAAAGAGACCCAGTACTTC. This gives the protein CASSDGTSGKETQYF.

As DNA, the CDR3 is TGTGCCAGCAGTGGGGGGGTACGAAACTATGGCTACACCTTC. It codes for CASSGGVRNYGYTF. The V gene is TRBV25-1, the J gene TRBJ1-2; D might be TRBD1 (5 bases). Germline-derived CDR1 and CDR2 are MGHDK and SYGVNS. With 4 bases removed from V and 2 bases from J, the gap between germline ends came to 11 bases. The CDR3 sequence is 14 residues long.

The rearrangement uses TRBV6-1 and TRBJ2-7; a weak D match, TRBD2 (5 bases). The V gene lost 4 bases and the J gene lost 2 bases, with 9 bases spanning the gap. The CDR3 extends over 13 amino acids. CDR1 is MNHNS, CDR2 SASEGT, per germline. The DNA of the CDR3 is TGTGCCAGCAGTGGCGGGTATGCCTACGAGCAGTACTTC. Translated, it gives CASSGGYAYEQYF.

The J gene is TRBJ2-3, the V gene TRBV9; D may be TRBD1 (5 bases). Germline assignment: CDR1 SGDLS and CDR2 YYNGEE. With 0 bases removed from V and 5 bases from J, the gap between germline ends came to 10 bases. The CDR3 runs to 14 residues. For the CDR3, the DNA is TGTGCCAGCAGCGTAGGTACAGGCCTAGATACGCAGTATTTT. The encoded protein is CASSVGTGLDTQYF.

This chain uses TRBV13 with TRBJ2-2; maybe TRBD1 (5 bases). V was shortened by 5 bases and J by 6 bases, with 19 bases between the two germline ends. CDR3 length: 16 residues. Germline loops: CDR1 PRHDT, CDR2 FYEKMQ (reference sequence). The CDR3 DNA reads as TGTGCCAGCAGCCCTAGACCCCGCAGGGTAGCCGGGGAGCTGTTTTTT. Its protein is CASSPRPRRVAGELFF.

The chain links TRBV5-4 to TRBJ2-3; tentative D call: TRBD1 (5 bases). V lost 4 bases to trimming and J lost 6 bases, with 18 bases between them. The CDR3 extends over 15 amino acids. From germline, CDR1 is SGHNT and CDR2 YYREEE (reference sequence). The CDR3 nucleotides read TGTGCCAGCAGCCTCGGACACTCCTCGGGCGATACGCAGTATTTT. It encodes CASSLGHSSGDTQYF.

The chain joins TRBV10-2 to TRBJ2-1, with 7 bases aligning to TRBD1. The CDR3 runs 16 residues. V was pared by 6 bases and J by 3 bases, with 11 bases of the junction left unmatched. Per the germline V gene, CDR1 is WSHSY and CDR2 is SAAADI. Here the CDR3 DNA reads TGCGCCAGCAGCGACATTCGGACAGGCTTCTACAATGAGCAGTTCTTC. Its protein is CASSDIRTGFYNEQFF.

This sequence joins TRBV27 and TRBJ2-2; 9 nucleotides align to TRBD2. Trimming cost V 6 bases and J 0 bases; bases outside gene matches: 5. There are 16 residues in the CDR3. In germline, CDR1 is MNHEY, CDR2 SMNVEV (reference sequence). The CDR3 bases are TGTGCCAGCAGCCGTAGGACTAGCGCGAACACCGGGGAGCTGTTTTTT. Translating it yields CASSRRTSANTGELFF.

The chain combines TRBV5-1 with TRBJ2-3; D is perhaps TRBD1 (6 bases). Deletions cut 1 base from V and 4 bases from J, with 13 bases between. Germline CDR1 is SGHRS and CDR2 is YFSETQ. The CDR3 runs 15 residues. CDR3 DNA: TGCGCCAGCAGCTTGTCACAGGGATGGGCAGATACGCAGTATTTT. Translation gives CASSLSQGWADTQYF.

The chain joins TRBV5-6 to TRBJ2-5; weak D call: TRBD1 (5 bases). CDR1 SGHDT and CDR2 YYEEEE come from the germline V gene. The CDR3 is 13 amino acids. The V and J ends lost 4 bases and 5 bases respectively, with 12 bases between them. Here the CDR3 reads CASSPTGWETQYF. The CDR3 DNA follows: TGTGCCAGCAGCCCCACAGGTTGGGAGACCCAGTACTTC.

The chain joins TRBV27 to TRBJ1-1; D ambiguous. The CDR3 length is 14 residues. The germline V gene encodes CDR1 MNHEY and CDR2 SMNVEV (reference sequence). Trimming took 3 bases from V and 1 from J, leaving 9 bases between them. The CDR3 DNA follows: TGTGCCAGCAGTTTCGCCGGTAAGAACACTGAAGCTTTCTTT. Its protein product is CASSFAGKNTEAFF.

This chain links TRBV7-8 with TRBJ2-1, with D maybe TRBD2 (6 bases). V lost 2 bases and J lost 3, with 17 bases in between. Germline V gene data show CDR1 as SGHVS and CDR2 as FQNEAQ. The CDR3 consists of 17 residues. CDR3 nucleotide sequence: TGTGCCAGCAGCTTATTTAGTAGGTCTAGCGACTACAATGAGCAGTTCTTC. It encodes CASSLFSRSSDYNEQFF.

In its sample, this clone was seen a few times. CDR3 region: CASSEAVEEETQYF. The CDR3 DNA follows: TGTGCCAGCAGTGAGGCGGTGGAGGAAGAGACCCAGTACTTC. V usage is TRBV27 and J usage is TRBJ2-5, with a tentative D call TRBD2 (5 bases). This CDR3 spans 14 amino acids. The germline gives CDR1 MNHEY, CDR2 SMNVEV (reference sequence). V was shortened by 5 bases and J by 3 bases, with 13 bases between the two germline ends.

The V call is TRBV27, the J call TRBJ1-2; D is uncertain. Germline V gene data show CDR1 as MNHEY and CDR2 as SMNVEV (reference sequence). V lost 8 bases and J lost 2, with 15 bases in between. There are 14 residues in the CDR3. CDR3 amino acids: CASSSPQQNYGYTF. The DNA of the CDR3 is TGTGCCAGCTCGAGTCCACAACAGAACTATGGCTACACCTTC.

This clone was detected once. This sequence joins TRBV5-4 and TRBJ2-7; no clear D. V dropped 4 bases and J dropped 0 bases, with 14 bases sitting between them. Germline-derived CDR1 and CDR2 are SGHNT and YYREEE (reference sequence). The CDR3 has 15 amino acids. As DNA, the CDR3 is TGTGCCAGCAGCCATGACACAACCAGCTCCTACGAGCAGTACTTC. This sequence encodes CASSHDTTSSYEQYF.

The genes are TRBV19 and TRBJ1-5; possibly TRBD1 for D (5 bases). Germline V gene data show CDR1 as LNHDA and CDR2 as SQIVND (reference sequence). V lost 7 bases and J 3 bases, leaving 19 bases between the germline ends. This CDR3 contains 16 residues. In DNA, the CDR3 is TGTGCCAGTATCGGCCCCAGACAGAACCTCAATCAGCCCCAGCATTTT. Encoded protein: CASIGPRQNLNQPQHF.

This sequence joins TRBV5-4 and TRBJ2-2; 7 bases map to TRBD2. Trimming took 5 bases from V and 5 from J; bases not matched to a gene: 6. Looked up from germline, CDR1 is SGHNT and CDR2 is YYREEE (reference sequence). The CDR3 has 14 amino acids. CDR3 residues: CASRGEGQTGELFF. The CDR3 bases are TGTGCCAGCAGAGGGGAGGGGCAAACCGGGGAGCTGTTTTTT. The whole variable domain, remainder taken from reference TRBV5-4 and TRBJ2-2, is ETGVTQSPTHLIKTRGQQVTLRCSSQSGHNTVSWYQQALGQGPQFIFQYYREEENGRGNFPPRFSGLQFPNYSSELNVNALELDDSALYLCASRGEGQTGELFFGEGSRLTVL.

The rearrangement uses TRBV5-1 and TRBJ2-1, with 8 bases matching TRBD1. The CDR3 is made up of 17 amino acids. V lost 4 bases to trimming and J lost 0 bases; unmatched junction nucleotides: 9. Germline values: CDR1 SGHRS, CDR2 YFSETQ. The CDR3 bases are TGCGCCAGCAGCGGGAACAGGGGGACCAACTCCTACAATGAGCAGTTCTTC. Its protein is CASSGNRGTNSYNEQFF.